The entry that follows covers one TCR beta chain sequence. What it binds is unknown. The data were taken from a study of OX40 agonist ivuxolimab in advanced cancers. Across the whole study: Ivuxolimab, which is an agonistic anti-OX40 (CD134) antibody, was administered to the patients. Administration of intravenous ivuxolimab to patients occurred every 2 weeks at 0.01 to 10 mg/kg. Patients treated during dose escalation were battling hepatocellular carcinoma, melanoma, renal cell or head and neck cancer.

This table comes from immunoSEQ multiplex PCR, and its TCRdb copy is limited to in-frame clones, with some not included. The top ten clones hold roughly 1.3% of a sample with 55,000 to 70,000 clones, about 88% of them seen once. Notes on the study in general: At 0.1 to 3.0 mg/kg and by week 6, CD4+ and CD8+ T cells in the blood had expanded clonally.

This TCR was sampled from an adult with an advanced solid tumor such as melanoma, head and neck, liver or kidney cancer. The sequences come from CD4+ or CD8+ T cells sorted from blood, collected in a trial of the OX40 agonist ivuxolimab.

The CDR3 nucleotides read TGTGCCACCAGCATCCCCGAAGACAGGTTCGACGAGCAGTACTTC. The encoded protein is CATSIPEDRFDEQYF. The chain combines TRBV15 with TRBJ2-7; D is perhaps TRBD1 (6 bases). Germline V lookup: CDR1 LNHNV, CDR2 YYDKDF (reference sequence). This CDR3 is 15 amino acids long. The V end was cut by 4 bases, the J end by 5 bases, with 18 bases between. The complete variable domain, with remaining parts taken from reference TRBV15 and TRBJ2-7, reads DAMVIQNPRYQVTQFGKPVTLSCSQTLNHNVMYWYQQKSSQAPKLLFHYYDKDFNNEADTPDNFQSRRPNTSFCFLDIRSPGLGDTAMYLCATSIPEDRFDEQYFGPGTRLTVT.